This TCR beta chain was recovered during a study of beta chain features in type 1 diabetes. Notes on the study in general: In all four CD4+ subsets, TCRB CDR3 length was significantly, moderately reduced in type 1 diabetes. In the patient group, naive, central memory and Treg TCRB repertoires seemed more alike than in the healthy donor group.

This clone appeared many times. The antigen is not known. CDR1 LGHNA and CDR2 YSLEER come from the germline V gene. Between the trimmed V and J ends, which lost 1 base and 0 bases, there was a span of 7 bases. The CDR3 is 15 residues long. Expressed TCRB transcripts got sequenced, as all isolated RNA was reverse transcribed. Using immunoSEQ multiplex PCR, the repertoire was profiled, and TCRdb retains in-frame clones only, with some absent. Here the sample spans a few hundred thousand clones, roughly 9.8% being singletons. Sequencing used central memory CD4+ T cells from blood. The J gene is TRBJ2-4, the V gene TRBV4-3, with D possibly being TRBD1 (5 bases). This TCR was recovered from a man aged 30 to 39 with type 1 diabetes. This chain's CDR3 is CASSQGREAKNIQYF. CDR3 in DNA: TGCGCCAGCAGCCAAGGCAGGGAAGCCAAAAACATTCAGTACTTC.